The sequence of this T cell receptor beta chain was determined in a study of response to subunit inactivated influenza vaccine. Broader study findings: Each seasonal influenza vaccination recruits few new T cells, the authors suggested.

This clonotype was seen only a few times. Its antigen is currently unknown. V was shortened by 4 bases and J by 2 bases, with 19 bases between the two germline ends. Germline loops: CDR1 SGHNT, CDR2 YYREEE (reference sequence). The CDR3 length is 16 residues. TCRdb fed the RT-PCR reads into MiXCR, producing one record per CDR3 protein. The sample holds more than 400,000 distinct CDR3 sequences, roughly 7.6% seen once. Sequences were derived from PBMCs from blood, sampled less than 30 months after vaccination. This TCR was recovered from a man in his fifties or sixties who received an inactivated influenza vaccine. The genes are TRBV5-4 and TRBJ2-7, with D possibly called TRBD1 or TRBD2 (6 bases each). CDR3 nucleotide sequence: TGTGCCAGCAGCCCGGGGGCAGCGGCGGCAACCTACGAGCAGTACTTC. Amino acid sequence: CASSPGAAAATYEQYF.